The entry below describes one T cell receptor beta chain. The sample originates from a study of blood T cell repertoires in COVID-19. Original processing methods: The assay estimated nucleated cells by amplifying reference gene primers. Data came from immunoSEQ multiplex PCR; TCRdb stores just in-frame clones and leaves some out. V, J and clone size reflect that table, while D and trimming were determined from the DNA. The sample yields some 170,000 clones, roughly 87% seen once. Losses at the gene ends were 1 base for V and 5 bases for J; bases not matched to a gene: 8. The CDR3 length is 16 residues. From germline, CDR1 is LNHDA and CDR2 SQIVND (reference sequence).

The sequenced sample consisted of peripheral blood. The TCR comes from a woman aged 70-85 years with acute or convalescent COVID-19. The chain links TRBV19 to TRBJ1-1; 9 bases map to TRBD1. The CDR3 spells CASSIGRGTGWTEAFF. The CDR3 DNA sequence: TGTGCCAGTAGTATAGGTAGGGGGACAGGGTGGACTGAAGCTTTCTTT. Variable domain in full (rest from reference TRBV19 and TRBJ1-1): DGGITQSPKYLFRKEGQNVTLSCEQNLNHDAMYWYRQDPGQGLRLIYYSQIVNDFQKGDIAEGYSVSREKKESFPLTVTSAQKNPTAFYLCASSIGRGTGWTEAFFGQGTRLTVV.